Listed here are 10 T cell receptor beta chains from one sample, sequenced in a study of blood T cell repertoires in COVID-19. Clones were sequenced by immunoSEQ multiplex PCR, and TCRdb holds only the in-frame ones, with some missing. This table has 63,000 or so clones, roughly nine tenths appearing once. Sequencing was performed on peripheral blood. These receptors were taken from a man aged 55 to 70 with acute or convalescent COVID-19.

The gene calls are TRBV7-9 and TRBJ2-3; D uncertain. Germline-derived CDR1 and CDR2 are SEHNR and FQNEAQ (reference sequence). The CDR3 loop spans 14 amino acids. V was cut by 3 bases and J by 3 bases, with 10 bases left in between. The CDR3 DNA sequence: TGTGCCAGCAGCTTCGAGAGAGAGACAGATACGCAGTATTTT. Its translation: CASSFERETDTQYF.

The chain joins TRBV19 to TRBJ2-7; the match to TRBD1 covers 9 bases. Germline values: CDR1 LNHDA, CDR2 SQIVND (reference sequence). V dropped 5 bases and J dropped 2; count of bases not matched to a gene: 7. CDR3 length: 15 residues. The CDR3 coding sequence is TGTGCCAGTAGTTATACGGGACAGGGCACCTACGAGCAGTACTTC. Translation gives CASSYTGQGTYEQYF.

The rearrangement uses TRBV13 and TRBJ2-3, with D unclear. V lost 4 bases to trimming and J lost 0 bases, with 5 bases between them. Germline V gene lookup returns CDR1 PRHDT and CDR2 FYEKMQ (reference sequence). This CDR3 region has 13 residues. This CDR3 reads CASSSSSTDTQYF. CDR3 sequence (DNA): TGTGCCAGCAGCTCCTCTAGCACAGATACGCAGTATTTT.

V gene TRBV27 combines with J gene TRBJ1-4, with 8 bases matching TRBD1. Germline V gene lookup returns CDR1 MNHEY and CDR2 SMNVEV (reference sequence). Trimming removed 5 bases from V and 5 bases from J; junction bases left unmatched: 7. The CDR3 contains 15 residues. The CDR3 DNA is TGTGCCAGCAGTCCCCGCCGGACAGGGAATGAAAAACTGTTTTTT. Translated: CASSPRRTGNEKLFF. The full variable domain, its missing parts supplied by reference TRBV27 and TRBJ1-4, is EAQVTQNPRYLITVTGKKLTVTCSQNMNHEYMSWYRQDPGLGLRQIYYSMNVEVTDKGDVPEGYKVSRKEKRNFPLILESPSPNQTSLYFCASSPRRTGNEKLFFGSGTQLSVL.

The rearrangement uses TRBV11-2 and TRBJ1-3; 9 positions agree with TRBD1. The CDR3 sequence is 16 residues long. Germline CDR1 and CDR2: SGHAT and FQNNGV. V shed 3 bases and J 0 bases; nucleotides not matched to a gene: 3. CDR3 loop: CASSFRTGDSGNTIYF. CDR3 in DNA: TGTGCCAGCAGCTTTAGGACAGGGGACTCTGGAAACACCATATATTTT.

The V call is TRBV19, the J call TRBJ2-7; 8 bases fit TRBD2. In germline, CDR1 is LNHDA, CDR2 SQIVND (reference sequence). The CDR3 has 13 residues. V trimming: 8 bases; J trimming: 3 bases; junction bases outside the gene matches: 6. CDR3 in DNA: TGTGCCAGTTCTCCTAGCGGGTACTACGAGCAGTACTTC. It codes for CASSPSGYYEQYF.

This clone was seen just once. This rearrangement joins TRBV5-1 to TRBJ2-1, with D tentatively TRBD1 (6 bases). Germline values: CDR1 SGHRS, CDR2 YFSETQ. V was shortened by 4 bases and J by 7 bases, with 18 bases between the two germline ends. The CDR3 has 15 residues. The CDR3 reads CASSRLRQVLNEQFF. Written as DNA, the CDR3 is TGCGCCAGCAGCCGACTTCGACAGGTGCTAAATGAGCAGTTCTTC.

The CDR3 reads CASSRDRTGSGNTIYF. For the CDR3, the DNA is TGTGCCAGCAGTCGGGACAGGACAGGCTCTGGAAACACCATATATTTT. V usage is TRBV6-2 or TRBV6-3 and J usage is TRBJ1-3; 8 bases line up with TRBD1. CDR1 MNHEY and CDR2 SVGEGT come from the germline V gene. CDR3 length equals 16 residues. The V segment lost 5 bases and the J segment 0 bases; nucleotides outside the gene matches: 6.

This chain links TRBV5-1 with TRBJ2-2, with D possibly matching TRBD1 (6 bases). Germline CDR1 SGHRS, CDR2 YFSETQ. This CDR3 contains 17 residues. Trimming took off 2 bases at V and 1 base at J, with 15 bases between the two ends. The CDR3 protein is CASSFQGPDQNTGELFF. Written as DNA, the CDR3 is TGCGCCAGCAGCTTCCAGGGGCCGGACCAGAACACCGGGGAGCTGTTTTTT.

The gene calls are TRBV19 and TRBJ1-1, with 8 bases identical to TRBD1. The ends lost 1 base at V and 1 base at J; junction bases unmatched: 5. CDR1 is LNHDA and CDR2 is SQIVND in the germline V gene (reference sequence). The CDR3 consists of 16 residues. In nucleotides, the CDR3 is TGTGCCAGTAGTATAGTCGCAGGGGGCGGGAACACTGAAGCTTTCTTT. Its translation is CASSIVAGGGNTEAFF.